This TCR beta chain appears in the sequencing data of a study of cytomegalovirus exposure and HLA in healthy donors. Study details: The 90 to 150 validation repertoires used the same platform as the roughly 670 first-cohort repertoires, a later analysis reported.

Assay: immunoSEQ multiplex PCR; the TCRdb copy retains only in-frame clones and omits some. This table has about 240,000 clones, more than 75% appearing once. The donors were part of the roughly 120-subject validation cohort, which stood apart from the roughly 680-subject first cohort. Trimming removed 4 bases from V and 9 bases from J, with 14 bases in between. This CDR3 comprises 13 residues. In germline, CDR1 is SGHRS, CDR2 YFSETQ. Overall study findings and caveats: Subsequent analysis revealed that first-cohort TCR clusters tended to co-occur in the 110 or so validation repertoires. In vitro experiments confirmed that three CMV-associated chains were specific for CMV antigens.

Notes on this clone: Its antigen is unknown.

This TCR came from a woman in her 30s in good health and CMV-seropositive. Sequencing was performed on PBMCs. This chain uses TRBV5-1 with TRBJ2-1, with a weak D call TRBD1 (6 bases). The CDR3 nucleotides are TGCGCCAGCAGCCCATTACAGGGTACTGAGCAGTTCTTC. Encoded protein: CASSPLQGTEQFF.